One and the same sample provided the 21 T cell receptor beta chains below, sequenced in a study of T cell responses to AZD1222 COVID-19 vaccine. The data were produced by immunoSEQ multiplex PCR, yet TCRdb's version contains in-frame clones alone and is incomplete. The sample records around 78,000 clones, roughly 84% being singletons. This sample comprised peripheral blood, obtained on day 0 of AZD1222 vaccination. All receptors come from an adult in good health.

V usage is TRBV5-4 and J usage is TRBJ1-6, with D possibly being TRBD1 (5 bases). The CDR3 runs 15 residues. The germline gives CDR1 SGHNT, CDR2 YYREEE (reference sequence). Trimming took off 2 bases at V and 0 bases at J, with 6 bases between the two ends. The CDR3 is CASSFDSSYNSPLHF. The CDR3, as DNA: TGTGCCAGCAGCTTCGACAGCTCCTATAATTCACCCCTCCACTTT. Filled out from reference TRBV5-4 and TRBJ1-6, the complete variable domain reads ETGVTQSPTHLIKTRGQQVTLRCSSQSGHNTVSWYQQALGQGPQFIFQYYREEENGRGNFPPRFSGLQFPNYSSELNVNALELDDSALYLCASSFDSSYNSPLHFGNGTRLTVT.

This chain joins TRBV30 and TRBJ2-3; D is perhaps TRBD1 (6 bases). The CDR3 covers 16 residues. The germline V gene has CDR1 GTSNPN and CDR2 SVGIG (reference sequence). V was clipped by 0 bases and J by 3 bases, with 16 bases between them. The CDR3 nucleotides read TGTGCCTGGAGTGTAGGAACAGGGCTGGAAACAGATACGCAGTATTTT. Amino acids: CAWSVGTGLETDTQYF.

This CDR3 reads CAWSVGYEQFF. The CDR3 DNA reads as TGTGCCTGGAGTGTTGGGTATGAGCAGTTCTTC. This rearrangement joins TRBV30 to TRBJ2-1; D ambiguous. CDR3 length: 11 amino acids. Trimming cost V 0 bases and J 8 bases, with 5 bases left between them. Germline V gene sequence: CDR1 GTSNPN, CDR2 SVGIG (reference sequence).

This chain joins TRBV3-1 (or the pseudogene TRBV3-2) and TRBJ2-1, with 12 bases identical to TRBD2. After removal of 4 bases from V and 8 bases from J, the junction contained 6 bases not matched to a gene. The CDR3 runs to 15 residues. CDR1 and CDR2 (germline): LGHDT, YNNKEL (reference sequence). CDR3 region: CASSLLAGGVYEQFF. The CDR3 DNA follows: TGTGCCAGCAGCCTCCTAGCGGGGGGGGTCTATGAGCAGTTCTTC.

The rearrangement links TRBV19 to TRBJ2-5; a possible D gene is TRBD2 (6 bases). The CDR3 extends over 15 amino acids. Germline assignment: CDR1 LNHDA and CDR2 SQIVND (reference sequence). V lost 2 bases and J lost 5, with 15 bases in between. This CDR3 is CASSIPFAGWETQYF. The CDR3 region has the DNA TGTGCCAGTAGTATACCCTTCGCGGGGTGGGAGACCCAGTACTTC. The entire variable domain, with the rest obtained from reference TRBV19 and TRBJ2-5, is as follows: DGGITQSPKYLFRKEGQNVTLSCEQNLNHDAMYWYRQDPGQGLRLIYYSQIVNDFQKGDIAEGYSVSREKKESFPLTVTSAQKNPTAFYLCASSIPFAGWETQYFGPGTRLLVL.

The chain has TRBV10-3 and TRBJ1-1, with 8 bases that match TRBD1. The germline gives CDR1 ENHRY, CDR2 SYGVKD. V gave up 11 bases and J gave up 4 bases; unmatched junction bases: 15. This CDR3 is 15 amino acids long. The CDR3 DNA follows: TGTGCCGTCACACCCCGGACAGGGAAATTCACTGAAGCTTTCTTT. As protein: CAVTPRTGKFTEAFF.

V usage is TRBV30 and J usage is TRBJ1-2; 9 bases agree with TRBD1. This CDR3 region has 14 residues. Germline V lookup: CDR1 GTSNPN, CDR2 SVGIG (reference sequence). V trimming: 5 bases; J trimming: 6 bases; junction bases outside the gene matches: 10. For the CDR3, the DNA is TGTGCCTGGTCCACAGGGGGCGCGTCTAATGGCTACACCTTC. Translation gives CAWSTGGASNGYTF.

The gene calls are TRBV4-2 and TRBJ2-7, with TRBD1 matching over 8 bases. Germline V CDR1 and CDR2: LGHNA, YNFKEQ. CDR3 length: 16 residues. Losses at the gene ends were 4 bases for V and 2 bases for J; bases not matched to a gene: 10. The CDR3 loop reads CASSLLPGTGTYEQYF. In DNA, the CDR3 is TGTGCCAGCAGCCTATTGCCCGGGACAGGAACCTACGAGCAGTACTTC.

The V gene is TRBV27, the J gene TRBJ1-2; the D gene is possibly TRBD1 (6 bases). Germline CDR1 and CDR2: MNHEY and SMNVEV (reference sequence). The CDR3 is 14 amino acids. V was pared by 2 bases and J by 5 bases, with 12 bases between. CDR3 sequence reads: CASSLGQGLYGYTF. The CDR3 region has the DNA TGTGCCAGCAGTTTAGGCCAGGGGCTATATGGCTACACCTTC.

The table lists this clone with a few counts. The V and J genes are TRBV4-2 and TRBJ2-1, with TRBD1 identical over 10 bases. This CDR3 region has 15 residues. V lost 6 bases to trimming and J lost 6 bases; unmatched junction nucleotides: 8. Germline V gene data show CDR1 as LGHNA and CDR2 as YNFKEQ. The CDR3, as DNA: TGTGCCAGCAGTCCTAGGACAGGGGGGACCAATGAGCAGTTCTTC. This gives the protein CASSPRTGGTNEQFF.

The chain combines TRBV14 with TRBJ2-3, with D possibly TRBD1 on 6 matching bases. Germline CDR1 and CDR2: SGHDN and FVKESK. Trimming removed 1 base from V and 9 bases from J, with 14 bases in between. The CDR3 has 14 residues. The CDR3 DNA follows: TGTGCCAGCAGCCAAGTTCCTTCGACAGGCACGCAGTATTTT. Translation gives CASSQVPSTGTQYF.

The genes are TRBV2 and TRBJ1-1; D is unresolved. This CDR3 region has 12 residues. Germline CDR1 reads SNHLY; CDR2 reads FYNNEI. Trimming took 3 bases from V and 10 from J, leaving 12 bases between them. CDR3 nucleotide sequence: TGTGCCAGCAGTGATGCGGGCCTCAGAGCTTTCTTT. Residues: CASSDAGLRAFF.

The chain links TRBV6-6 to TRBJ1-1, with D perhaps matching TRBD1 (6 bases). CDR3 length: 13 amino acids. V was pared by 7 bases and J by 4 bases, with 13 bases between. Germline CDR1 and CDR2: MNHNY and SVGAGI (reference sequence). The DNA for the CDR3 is TGTGCCAGCAATCGGGGGGGGGCCACTGAAGCTTTCTTT. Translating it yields CASNRGGATEAFF.

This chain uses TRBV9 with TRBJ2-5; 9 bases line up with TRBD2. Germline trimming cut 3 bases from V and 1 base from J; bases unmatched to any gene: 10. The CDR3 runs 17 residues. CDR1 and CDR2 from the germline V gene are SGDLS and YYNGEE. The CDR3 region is CASSGRGSGGRQETQYF. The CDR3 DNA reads TGTGCCAGCAGCGGGCGCGGGAGCGGGGGGCGCCAAGAGACCCAGTACTTC.

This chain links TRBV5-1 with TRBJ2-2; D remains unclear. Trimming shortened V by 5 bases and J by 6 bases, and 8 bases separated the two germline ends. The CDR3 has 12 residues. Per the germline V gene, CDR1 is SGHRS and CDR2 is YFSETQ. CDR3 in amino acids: CASRIRAGELFF. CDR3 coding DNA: TGCGCCAGCAGGATCCGGGCCGGGGAGCTGTTTTTT.

The CDR3 spells CASSLSTVNTGELFF. As DNA, the CDR3 is TGTGCCAGCTCACTTTCGACAGTGAACACCGGGGAGCTGTTTTTT. The chain carries TRBV18 and TRBJ2-2; D is perhaps TRBD1 (5 bases). Trimming removed 4 bases from V and 1 base from J, with 10 bases in between. Germline V CDR1 and CDR2: KGHSH, LQKENI. This CDR3 is built from 15 residues.

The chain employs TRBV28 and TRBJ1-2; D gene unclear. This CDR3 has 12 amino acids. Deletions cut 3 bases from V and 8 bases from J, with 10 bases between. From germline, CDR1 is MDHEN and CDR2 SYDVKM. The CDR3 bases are TGTGCCAGCAGTTTTTCGAGGTACGGCTACACCTTC. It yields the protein CASSFSRYGYTF.

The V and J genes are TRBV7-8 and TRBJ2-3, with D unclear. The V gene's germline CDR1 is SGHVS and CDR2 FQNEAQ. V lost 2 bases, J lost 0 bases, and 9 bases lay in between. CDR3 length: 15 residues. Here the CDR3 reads CASSLRWASTDTQYF. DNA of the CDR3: TGTGCCAGCAGCTTAAGGTGGGCTAGCACAGATACGCAGTATTTT.

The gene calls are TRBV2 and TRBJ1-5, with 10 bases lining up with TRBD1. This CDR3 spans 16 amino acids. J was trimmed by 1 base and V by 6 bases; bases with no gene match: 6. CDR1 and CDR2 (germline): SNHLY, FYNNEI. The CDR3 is CASSAGTGASNQPQHF. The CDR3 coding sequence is TGTGCCAGCAGCGCCGGGACAGGGGCCAGCAATCAGCCCCAGCATTTT. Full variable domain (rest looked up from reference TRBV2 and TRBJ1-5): EPEVTQTPSHQVTQMGQEVILRCVPISNHLYFYWYRQILGQKVEFLVSFYNNEISEKSEIFDDQFSVERPDGSNFTLKIRSTKLEDSAMYFCASSAGTGASNQPQHFGDGTRLSIL.

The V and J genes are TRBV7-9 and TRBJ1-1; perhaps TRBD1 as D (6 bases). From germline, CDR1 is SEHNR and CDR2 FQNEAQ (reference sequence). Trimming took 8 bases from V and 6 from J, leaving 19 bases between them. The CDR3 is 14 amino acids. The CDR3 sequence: CASRLGGEQPEAFF. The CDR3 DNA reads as TGTGCCAGCCGATTAGGGGGTGAGCAGCCTGAAGCTTTCTTT.

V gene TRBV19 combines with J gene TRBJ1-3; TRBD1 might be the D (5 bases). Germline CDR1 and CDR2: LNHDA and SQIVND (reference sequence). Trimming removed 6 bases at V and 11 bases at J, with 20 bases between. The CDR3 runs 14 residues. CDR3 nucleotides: TGTGCCAGTAGCAAAGGGGATGCCAACGCACCCATATATTTT. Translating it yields CASSKGDANAPIYF.